The following is a TCR beta chain sequence with its context. The data were taken from a study of blood T cell repertoires in COVID-19. Each participant's cohort was designated according to participant-reported clinical history. Trimming cost V 9 bases and J 1 base, with 10 bases left between them. The length of the CDR3 is 13 residues. From germline, CDR1 is SGHVS and CDR2 FQNEAQ. Assay: immunoSEQ multiplex PCR; the TCRdb copy retains only in-frame clones and omits some. The top ten hold 2% to 2.5% of the sample, which has about 260,000 clones, around 86% seen once. This rearrangement joins TRBV7-8 to TRBJ2-1, with a possible D match to TRBD2 (6 bases). The sample was PBMCs or T cells enriched from blood (not recorded which). The source of this sequence is a woman aged 45-59 years who had recovered from COVID-19. The CDR3 here is CASGGFSYNEQFF. The CDR3 DNA follows: TGTGCCAGTGGAGGGTTTTCCTACAATGAGCAGTTCTTC.